This T cell receptor beta chain is from a study of monozygotic twins with cystic fibrosis. Assay used: immunoSEQ multiplex PCR; TCRdb lists only in-frame clones, some missing. The sample contains 15,000 to 20,000 clones, 96% of which appear only once. CDR1 is MNHEY, CDR2 SVGAGI, per germline. CDR3 length: 15 residues. The V end lost 0 bases, the J end lost 9 bases, and 15 bases lay between the germline ends. Sequenced input: blood. This rearrangement joins TRBV6-5 to TRBJ2-4; D is uncertain. The TCR sequence derives from a girl aged 2-10 years with cystic fibrosis. CDR3 loop: CASSYSRQAPSIQYF. As DNA, the CDR3 is TGTGCCAGCAGTTACTCGAGGCAGGCCCCCTCCATTCAGTACTTC.